This entry is about one T cell receptor (beta chain). What it binds is unknown. The sample originates from a study of shared clonotypes between healthy human individuals. Looking at the study overall: Donors consisted of two women and a few men between 18 and 49.

Clones were read by immunoSEQ multiplex PCR, and TCRdb kept only the in-frame ones, dropping some. This sample has 2.3 million or so clones; more than 85% occur once, and the top ten carry about 0.41%. The CDR3 loop spans 15 amino acids. The V and J ends lost 1 base and 4 bases respectively, with 10 bases between them. Germline V lookup: CDR1 MGHDK, CDR2 SYGVNS. The study's findings and limits: Genetic and exposure-history diversity was limited by the few donors. Compared with clonotypes that all four donors shared, non-shared clonotypes had lower generation probabilities. Naive subsets generally had larger estimated richness than memory subsets.

The V call is TRBV25-1, the J call TRBJ2-2; D ambiguous. This TCR came from a man between 18 and 35 years old in good health. Some clones in this sample may be carry-over from other donors' samples. Sequencing was done on a sample of naive CD4+ T cells from PBMCs. Indicated subset: CD45RA+ positively selected. CDR3 protein: CASSEFSGLTGELFF. The CDR3 DNA reads as TGTGCCAGCAGTGAATTTAGTGGGCTCACCGGGGAGCTGTTTTTT. Full variable domain (missing parts from reference TRBV25-1 and TRBJ2-2): EADIYQTPRYLVIGTGKKITLECSQTMGHDKMYWYQQDPGMELHLIHYSYGVNSTEKGDLSSESTVSRIRTEHFPLTLESARPSHTSQYLCASSEFSGLTGELFFGEGSRLTVL.